What follows describes a single T cell receptor beta chain. This sample was included in a study of blood T cell repertoires in COVID-19. In the study overall: Acute-phase and convalescent COVID-19 samples originated in the United States, Italy and Spain. PBMCs, B-cell-depleted T cells, or T cells provided the cDNA or gDNA that made up the material.

V shed 6 bases and J 0 bases; nucleotides not matched to a gene: 9. From germline, CDR1 is SGHRS and CDR2 YFSETQ. The CDR3 covers 17 residues. Per the authors' pipeline: Cell counts per sample came from amplifying reference gene primers. Here immunoSEQ multiplex PCR was the method, and the copy in TCRdb shows in-frame clones only, minus some. The V and J calls and clone size are taken from that table; D and trimming were inferred from the DNA. The sample consists of under 150,000 clones, 85% to 90% of them appearing once. The chain joins TRBV5-1 to TRBJ2-6; 7 nucleotides line up with TRBD1. The sequenced material came from peripheral blood. This TCR was sampled from a man in his fifties with active or convalescent COVID-19. The CDR3 sequence: CASKPKTGISGANVLTF. CDR3 coding DNA: TGCGCCAGCAAACCGAAGACAGGGATCTCTGGGGCCAACGTCCTGACTTTC.